Listed below are T cell receptor beta chains from one sample, sequenced in a study of T cell clones after liver transplantation. The data were produced by immunoSEQ multiplex PCR, yet TCRdb's version contains in-frame clones alone and is incomplete. The table lists tens of thousands of clones, under 90% of them singletons. Sequenced material: CD4+ T cells from blood, taken less than 50 months after liver transplant. The receptor set was obtained from a human patient who received a liver transplant. These T cells may partly come from the graft donor. Both conserved end residues are part of each CDR3. The D gene is left open where the match is weak. Clone size, where shown, is once, few, many, or a class for clones that have expanded.

J	V	size	D	DNA	CDR3
TRBJ1-1	TRBV19	NA	NA	TGTGCCAGACCAGGGATAAAGGGGCGACGGAGGACTGAAGCTTTCTTT	CARPGIKGRRRTEAFF
TRBJ1-1	TRBV5-4	NA	TRBD1	TGTGCCAGCAGCTCACGACAGGGAATGAACACTGAAGCTTTCTTT	CASSSRQGMNTEAFF
TRBJ1-5	TRBV19	NA	NA	TGTGCCAGTAGATCCGGGAGTCAGCCCCAGCATTTT	CASRSGSQPQHF
TRBJ2-3	TRBV18	NA	TRBD2	TGTGCCAGCTCCCCCACCCCCCTCAGCGGGAAGGCAGATACGCAGTATTTT	CASSPTPLSGKADTQYF
TRBJ1-2	TRBV19	few	NA	TGTGCCAGTAGTCCGAGGGGCCCCTATGGCTACACCTTC	CASSPRGPYGYTF
TRBJ1-1	TRBV21-1	NA	NA	TGTGCCAGCAGCAAAGGGGGGACAGGCTTTATGAACACTGAAGCTTTCTTT	CASSKGGTGFMNTEAFF
TRBJ2-4	TRBV9	once	NA	TGTGCCAGCAGCGTAGCTGGGGGCGGGAAGTACTTC	CASSVAGGGKYF
TRBJ1-1	TRBV7-9	once	TRBD1	TGTGCCAGCAGCCCCACCAGGACAGGGGGCACTGAAGCTTTCTTT	CASSPTRTGGTEAFF
TRBJ2-5	TRBV28	NA	NA	TGTGCCAGCGGTATGGTGGAGGAGACCCAGTACTTC	CASGMVEETQYF
TRBJ2-1	TRBV7-2	NA	NA	TGTGCCGTCGGGACTCTGAGGAATGAGCAGTTCTTC	CAVGTLRNEQFF
TRBJ2-7	TRBV10-1	NA	NA	TGCGCCACCGTTTTGGGCAGAAAATTAGAAAGCTCCTACGAGCAGTACTTC	CATVLGRKLESSYEQYF
TRBJ1-3	TRBV12-5	NA	TRBD1	TGTGCTAGTGGTCTAGGGACAGGGAGAAACACCATATATTTT	CASGLGTGRNTIYF
TRBJ2-2	TRBV6-5	NA	NA	TGTGCCAGCAGTCCGGGACGGTGGACCGGGGAGCTGTTTTTT	CASSPGRWTGELFF
TRBJ2-5	TRBV28	NA	TRBD1	TGTGCCAGCAGGAGACAGGGGCCTGGAACCCAGTACTTC	CASRRQGPGTQYF
TRBJ2-6	TRBV5-4	NA	NA	TGTGCCAGCAGCTTGCCGGGGTCTGGGGCCAACGTCCTGACTTTC	CASSLPGSGANVLTF
TRBJ2-5	TRBV5-1	NA	TRBD2	TGCGCCAGCAGCCTCGGGACTAGCGGGCAAGAGACCCAGTACTTC	CASSLGTSGQETQYF
TRBJ2-2	TRBV11-3	NA	NA	TGTGCCAGCAGCTCGCGGTTAACGGAGGGGACCGGGGAGCTGTTTTTT	CASSSRLTEGTGELFF
TRBJ2-3	TRBV15	NA	NA	TGTGCCACCAGTCGCGACAGGAAAAGCACAGATACGCAGTATTTT	CATSRDRKSTDTQYF
TRBJ1-3	TRBV4-1	NA	NA	TGCGCCAGCAGCCAAGTCGCAGGGCTCTCTGGAAACACCATATATTTT	CASSQVAGLSGNTIYF
TRBJ2-3	TRBV4-1	NA	NA	TGCGCCAGCAGCCAGCAGAATGGGGATACGCAGTATTTT	CASSQQNGDTQYF
TRBJ1-5	TRBV28	NA	NA	TGTGCCAGCAGTGGCTCCCGGGGGCGCGGACAGCCCCAGCATTTT	CASSGSRGRGQPQHF
TRBJ1-6	TRBV10-3	few	NA	TGTGCCATCAGTGAGACTCAGAATTCACCCCTCCACTTT	CAISETQNSPLHF
TRBJ2-2	TRBV11-1	once	NA	TGTGCCAGCAGCCCCTTTGGGGGGCGCCCCGGGGAGCTGTTTTTT	CASSPFGGRPGELFF
TRBJ1-1	TRBV5-5	few	NA	TGTGCCAGCAGCTTTTCACAGGTGACTGAAGCTTTCTTT	CASSFSQVTEAFF
TRBJ2-1	TRBV7-2	NA	TRBD2	TGTGCCAGCAGGGGGAGCGGGGGAGATGAGAATGAGCAGTTCTTC	CASRGSGGDENEQFF
TRBJ2-3	TRBV5-1	NA	TRBD2	TGCGCCAGCAGCTTGGCACTAGCGGGGGGTAGCACAGATACGCAGTATTTT	CASSLALAGGSTDTQYF
TRBJ1-1	TRBV28	NA	NA	TGTGCCAGCAGGTTCCCCCCCGGTAACGGAGCTTTCTTT	CASRFPPGNGAFF
TRBJ1-1	TRBV9	few	TRBD1	TGTGCCAGCAGCGCGGACAGGGGGCGAACTTTCTTT	CASSADRGRTFF
TRBJ2-5	TRBV7-8	NA	NA	TGTGCCAGCAGCTTAATTGAGACCCAGTACTTC	CASSLIETQYF
TRBJ2-7	TRBV23-1	once	NA	TGCGCCAGCAGTCAGACAGGTTTGTTCGAGCAGTACTTC	CASSQTGLFEQYF
TRBJ1-4	TRBV5-1	once	TRBD1	TGCGCCAGCAGCTTGGGGGACAGTAGTGAAAAACTGTTTTTT	CASSLGDSSEKLFF
TRBJ2-1	TRBV6-4	NA	TRBD2	TGTGCCAGCAGTGGGCTAGCGGGAGAGAATGAGCAGTTCTTC	CASSGLAGENEQFF
TRBJ2-1	TRBV11-3	NA	NA	TGTGCCAGCAGCTCCTCCATAAATGAGCAGTTCTTC	CASSSSINEQFF